A single sample gave rise to the 22 T cell receptor beta chains below, sequenced in a study of blood T cell repertoires in COVID-19. TCRdb's table, derived via immunoSEQ multiplex PCR, lists solely in-frame clones and lacks some. The repertoire holds approximately 330,000 clones, with just under 90% as singletons. The source material was PBMCs or T cells enriched from blood (not recorded which). The receptors derive from a woman in her 30s who had recovered from COVID-19.

The rearrangement joins TRBV2 to TRBJ1-2; a weak D match, TRBD1 (5 bases). This CDR3 comprises 14 residues. Trimming shortened V by 5 bases and J by 7 bases, and 17 bases separated the two germline ends. Germline CDR1 SNHLY, CDR2 FYNNEI. The CDR3 spells CASSPRWAGFGYTF. The CDR3 nucleotides read TGTGCCAGCAGTCCTCGGTGGGCAGGGTTTGGCTACACCTTC.

V usage is TRBV25-1 and J usage is TRBJ1-1, with D possibly matching TRBD1 (5 bases). Trimming stripped 4 bases from V and 2 bases from J, with 17 bases between. Germline V lookup: CDR1 MGHDK, CDR2 SYGVNS. This CDR3 region has 16 residues. As DNA, the CDR3 is TGTGCCAGCAGTGCAAAGGGGTACAGCTTTAACACTGAAGCTTTCTTT. It translates to CASSAKGYSFNTEAFF.

The J gene is TRBJ2-2, the V gene TRBV11-3; a possible D gene is TRBD1 (6 bases). The CDR3 covers 15 residues. Germline assignment: CDR1 SGHNT and CDR2 YENEEA. The V end was cut by 5 bases, the J end by 2 bases, with 12 bases between. Here the CDR3 DNA reads TGTGCCAGCAGCCCGAACAGGGTTAACACCGGGGAGCTGTTTTTT. Its translation is CASSPNRVNTGELFF.

The chain employs TRBV5-1 and TRBJ1-4, with TRBD1 matching over 7 bases. Per germline, CDR1 SGHRS and CDR2 YFSETQ. V was clipped by 4 bases and J by 8 bases; unmatched bases: 8. The CDR3 covers 14 residues. The CDR3 DNA reads TGCGCCAGCAGCGATCAGGGGGAGAGCGAAAAACTGTTTTTT. As protein: CASSDQGESEKLFF.

The chain couples TRBV6-6 to TRBJ1-2; D is possibly TRBD1 (5 bases). V lost 7 bases, J lost 6 bases, and 15 bases lay in between. The CDR3 has 13 residues. Germline V gene data show CDR1 as MNHNY and CDR2 as SVGAGI (reference sequence). CDR3 nucleotide sequence: TGTGCCAGCACAGGAGCAGGGTATGATGGCTACACCTTC. Its protein product is CASTGAGYDGYTF.

This clone has just one count. The chain couples TRBV11-2 to TRBJ2-2; 8 bases are a match to TRBD1. The CDR3 has 16 amino acids. Germline assignment: CDR1 SGHAT and CDR2 FQNNGV. J was trimmed by 5 bases and V by 3 bases; bases with no gene match: 8. The DNA for the CDR3 is TGTGCCAGCAGCTTCGGGACAGGCAGTGAGACCGGGGAGCTGTTTTTT. Translation gives CASSFGTGSETGELFF.

This clone occurred a few times. The rearrangement uses TRBV19 and TRBJ1-6, with D perhaps TRBD1 (5 bases). Germline V lookup: CDR1 LNHDA, CDR2 SQIVND (reference sequence). V was pared by 2 bases and J by 8 bases, with 13 bases between. The CDR3 extends over 15 amino acids. The CDR3 region has the DNA TGTGCCAGTAGTATATGGGGGGGAGCTGATTCACCCCTCCACTTT. As protein: CASSIWGGADSPLHF.

The gene calls are TRBV7-9 and TRBJ2-7, with D tentatively TRBD1 (6 bases). V lost 5 bases, J lost 5 bases, and 22 bases lay in between. Germline loops: CDR1 SEHNR, CDR2 FQNEAQ (reference sequence). CDR3 size: 16 residues. CDR3 in amino acids: CASSNRQARDVNEQYF. CDR3 coding DNA: TGTGCCAGCAGCAACAGACAGGCTCGGGACGTCAACGAGCAGTACTTC.

The chain joins TRBV5-1 to TRBJ1-1, with D unclear. Germline V gives CDR1 SGHRS, CDR2 YFSETQ. Between the trimmed V and J ends, which lost 0 bases and 1 base, there was a span of 10 bases. This CDR3 comprises 15 residues. The CDR3 region has the DNA TGCGCCAGCAGCTTGGTTGAGGAGGGGAACACTGAAGCTTTCTTT. Protein sequence: CASSLVEEGNTEAFF.

This clone was detected once. The genes are TRBV18 and TRBJ2-1, with TRBD1 matching over 9 bases. The CDR3 loop spans 15 amino acids. Germline CDR1 and CDR2: KGHSH and LQKENI. The V segment lost 5 bases and the J segment 8 bases; nucleotides outside the gene matches: 10. Here the CDR3 reads CASSSRGQGTDEQFF. In DNA, the CDR3 is TGTGCCAGCTCAAGCCGAGGACAGGGGACCGATGAGCAGTTCTTC.

The chain carries TRBV30 and TRBJ2-5; D uncertain. This CDR3 comprises 18 residues. V lost 1 base and J lost 1, with 22 bases in between. Germline CDR1 reads GTSNPN; CDR2 reads SVGIG (reference sequence). CDR3 loop: CAWSDSPSVADPQETQYF. Here the CDR3 DNA reads TGTGCCTGGAGTGACTCCCCCTCGGTGGCGGATCCCCAAGAGACCCAGTACTTC.

The chain links TRBV27 to TRBJ2-1; no firm D call. Germline V gene sequence: CDR1 MNHEY, CDR2 SMNVEV (reference sequence). The CDR3 sequence is 16 residues long. V was clipped by 7 bases and J by 5 bases, with 21 bases between them. CDR3 residues: CASIPSLIRAHNEQFF. DNA of the CDR3: TGTGCCAGCATCCCCTCTCTCATTAGAGCCCACAATGAGCAGTTCTTC.

The rearrangement joins TRBV30 to TRBJ1-1; 7 bases align to TRBD1. The V gene end was trimmed by 8 bases and the J gene end by 6 bases; junction bases not matched to a gene: 15. The CDR3 consists of 14 residues. Germline CDR1 GTSNPN, CDR2 SVGIG (reference sequence). CDR3: CARKAQGGGAEAFF. CDR3 bases: TGTGCCCGGAAAGCCCAGGGGGGCGGAGCTGAAGCTTTCTTT.

The chain is built from TRBV2 and TRBJ1-6, with TRBD1 identical over 7 bases. The CDR3 has 15 amino acids. V was clipped by 3 bases and J by 12 bases; unmatched bases: 11. Per germline, CDR1 SNHLY and CDR2 FYNNEI. As DNA, the CDR3 is TGTGCCAGCAGTGACCAGGGGGGTGAACTGGGACCCCTCCACTTT. It yields the protein CASSDQGGELGPLHF. Full variable domain (outside the CDR3, taken from reference TRBV2 and TRBJ1-6): EPEVTQTPSHQVTQMGQEVILRCVPISNHLYFYWYRQILGQKVEFLVSFYNNEISEKSEIFDDQFSVERPDGSNFTLKIRSTKLEDSAMYFCASSDQGGELGPLHFGNGTRLTVT.

The chain couples TRBV6-6 to TRBJ2-1, with TRBD1 identical over 7 bases. Germline V gene data show CDR1 as MNHNY and CDR2 as SVGAGI (reference sequence). There are 14 residues in the CDR3. V gave up 0 bases and J gave up 7 bases; unmatched junction bases: 3. The CDR3 region is CASSYSGTDNEQFF. The DNA for the CDR3 is TGTGCCAGCAGTTACTCCGGGACAGATAATGAGCAGTTCTTC.

The rearrangement links TRBV7-9 to TRBJ2-7; 12 bases are a match to TRBD2. CDR1 is SEHNR and CDR2 is FQNEAQ in the germline V gene (reference sequence). Trimming cost V 1 base and J 7 bases; bases outside gene matches: 5. The CDR3 covers 15 residues. DNA for the CDR3: TGTGCCAGCAGCTTAGTCGCTAGCGGGAGGGGAGAGCAGTACTTC. Protein: CASSLVASGRGEQYF.

This clone was seen a single time. The genes are TRBV2 and TRBJ2-2, with D perhaps matching TRBD1 (5 bases). CDR1 and CDR2 from the germline V gene are SNHLY and FYNNEI. This CDR3 has 15 residues. V lost 7 bases and J lost 5, with 17 bases in between. DNA of the CDR3: TGTGCCAGCACTCCTGAACAGGACCTAACCGGGGAGCTGTTTTTT. Translation: CASTPEQDLTGELFF. Variable domain in full (rest from reference TRBV2 and TRBJ2-2): EPEVTQTPSHQVTQMGQEVILRCVPISNHLYFYWYRQILGQKVEFLVSFYNNEISEKSEIFDDQFSVERPDGSNFTLKIRSTKLEDSAMYFCASTPEQDLTGELFFGEGSRLTVL.

The chain joins TRBV7-9 to TRBJ2-2, with TRBD2 matching over 10 bases. Germline trimming cut 0 bases from V and 3 bases from J; bases unmatched to any gene: 7. Germline V gives CDR1 SEHNR, CDR2 FQNEAQ (reference sequence). This CDR3 region has 18 residues. The DNA for the CDR3 is TGTGCCAGCAGCTTAGCTACCACTAGCGGGACCGACACCGGGGAGCTGTTTTTT. Its translation is CASSLATTSGTDTGELFF.

This clone was found once. The V and J genes are TRBV21-1 and TRBJ1-5; TRBD1 is taken as the D call from the table, unchecked against the DNA. TRBV21-1 is assigned pseudogene status. The CDR3 loop spans 18 amino acids. CDR3 bases: TGTGCCAGCAGCAAAATAACAGGGATCGAGAAAAGCAATCAGCCCCAGCATTTT. This codes for CASSKITGIEKSNQPQHF.

The chain has TRBV28 and TRBJ2-1; 10 nucleotides line up with TRBD2. V lost 7 bases, J lost 3 bases, and 6 bases stayed unmatched. The CDR3 length is 15 residues. The germline V gene encodes CDR1 MDHEN and CDR2 SYDVKM. The CDR3 nucleotides are TGTGCCAGCACCCAAGGGACTAGCGACTACAATGAGCAGTTCTTC. Protein: CASTQGTSDYNEQFF.

The sample holds one count of this clone. The DNA for the CDR3 is TGTGCCAGCAGCTTAGTGGTAGAAAAAGAGCAGTTCTTC. This gives the protein CASSLVVEKEQFF. This chain connects TRBV7-2 to TRBJ2-1; D uncertain. Trimming stripped 1 base from V and 10 bases from J, with 11 bases between. Germline CDR1 and CDR2: SGHTA and FQGNSA. CDR3 size: 13 residues. The whole variable domain, filled in from reference TRBV7-2 and TRBJ2-1, reads GAGVSQSPSNKVTEKGKDVELRCDPISGHTALYWYRQSLGQGLEFLIYFQGNSAPDKSGLPSDRFSAERTGGSVSTLTIQRTQQEDSAVYLCASSLVVEKEQFFGPGTRLTVL.

V is TRBV29-1 and J is TRBJ1-5; 9 bases align to TRBD1. From germline, CDR1 is SQVTM and CDR2 ANQGSEA. Trimming removed 4 bases from V and 7 bases from J; junction bases left unmatched: 5. There are 13 residues in the CDR3. CDR3 sequence reads: CSVGEDRGQPQHF. DNA of the CDR3: TGCAGCGTTGGAGAGGACAGGGGCCAGCCCCAGCATTTT.